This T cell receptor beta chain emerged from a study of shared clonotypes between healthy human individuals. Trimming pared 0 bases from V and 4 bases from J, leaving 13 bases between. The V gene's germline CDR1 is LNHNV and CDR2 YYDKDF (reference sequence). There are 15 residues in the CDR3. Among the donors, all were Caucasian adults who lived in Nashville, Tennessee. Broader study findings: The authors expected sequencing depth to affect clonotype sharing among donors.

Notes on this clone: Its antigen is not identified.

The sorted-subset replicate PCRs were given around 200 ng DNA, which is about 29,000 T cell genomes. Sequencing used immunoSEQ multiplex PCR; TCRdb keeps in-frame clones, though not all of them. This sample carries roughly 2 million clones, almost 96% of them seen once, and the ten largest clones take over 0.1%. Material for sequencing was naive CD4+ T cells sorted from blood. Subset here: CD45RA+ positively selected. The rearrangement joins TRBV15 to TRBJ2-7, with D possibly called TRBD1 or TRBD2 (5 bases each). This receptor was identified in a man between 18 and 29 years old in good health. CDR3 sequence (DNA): TGTGCCACCAGCAGAGATTTGAGGGGCTTATACGAGCAGTACTTC. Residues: CATSRDLRGLYEQYF.